Each of the 4 T cell receptor beta chains below was sequenced from the same sample in a study of siplizumab effects on memory and regulatory T cells. Generated by immunoSEQ multiplex PCR, the TCRdb table keeps only in-frame clones and is missing some. Seen here are over 11,000 clones, approximately 49% observed once, and the top ten hold around 8.6%. Antigens of these TCRs are unknown. Coculturing at 37°C lasted roughly 6 days for the mixed lymphocyte reaction cells. The sample was CFSE-low (dividing) CD4+ T cells sorted from an allogeneic mixed lymphocyte reaction. The receptors come from a human donor in good health; the cells came from an allogeneic mixed lymphocyte reaction.

J is TRBJ2-5 and V is TRBV5-1; D unresolved. The CDR3 is 13 amino acids. CDR1 and CDR2 (germline): SGHRS, YFSETQ. Trimming cost V 0 bases and J 3 bases, with 6 bases left between them. The CDR3 DNA reads as TGCGCCAGCAGCTTGGGAAGGGAAGAGACCCAGTACTTC. This gives the protein CASSLGREETQYF.

By sample share, this clone is medium-sized (0.01 to 0.1%). CDR3 DNA: TGTGCCAGCAGTTGGGACAGGGCGGGAACCGGGGAGCTGTTTTTT. Its protein is CASSWDRAGTGELFF. The chain has TRBV2 and TRBJ2-2, with TRBD1 matching over 9 bases. V shed 5 bases, J shed 5 bases, and the junction held 6 bases outside the gene matches. The CDR3 runs to 15 residues. Germline CDR1 reads SNHLY; CDR2 reads FYNNEI.

This chain connects TRBV30 to TRBJ1-1; D is unclear. The V gene's germline CDR1 is GTSNPN and CDR2 SVGIG (reference sequence). Trimming left V 3 bases short and J 4 bases short, with 6 bases between. The CDR3 consists of 11 residues. The CDR3 sequence is CAWRGPTEAFF. In DNA form, the CDR3 reads TGTGCCTGGAGGGGTCCCACTGAAGCTTTCTTT.

The chain links TRBV6-5 to TRBJ1-2, with TRBD1 matching 8 bases. J was trimmed by 1 base and V by 4 bases; bases with no gene match: 8. The CDR3 consists of 16 residues. Germline assignment: CDR1 MNHEY and CDR2 SVGAGI. The CDR3 loop is CASSFHRQGYNYGYTF. The CDR3 bases are TGTGCCAGCAGTTTCCACAGACAGGGGTATAACTATGGCTACACCTTC.